A single sample is the source of the 30 T cell receptor beta chains below, sequenced in a study of CD8+ T cells in alopecia areata. Extracted RNA was reverse transcribed into cDNA, the sequencing template. The repertoire was sequenced with immunoSEQ multiplex PCR; TCRdb's copy has only in-frame clones and lacks some. The sample holds about 300,000 clones, and no clone turns up only once. The authors sorted pooled cutaneous lymph node cells using CD4, CD8alpha, NKG2D, NKG2ACE and other markers. The sequenced sample was CD4+ T cells sorted from a lymph node. These receptors were obtained from a C3H/HeJ mouse with alopecia areata. This strain has MHC haplotype H2-k.

This clone was counted between two and nine times. Gene names follow the mouse nomenclature. The observed sequence ends 4 residues before the CDR3 terminus, with the missing tail filled in from the germline J gene. This sample includes further DNA sequences coding for the same CDR3. This rearrangement joins TRBV31 to TRBJ2-1, with 8 bases lining up with TRBD2. Germline V gene data show CDR1 as GKSSPN and CDR2 as SITVG. The CDR3 is 14 amino acids. J gave up 6 bases and V 0 bases, and 4 bases lay outside the gene matches. The sequenced CDR3 bases are TGTGCCTGGAGTCTAGTTGGGGGGGGTGCT. This sequence encodes CAWSLVGGGA. The complete CDR3 sequence is CAWSLVGGGAEQFF.

The table lists this clone with a few counts. Mouse gene names apply. The read falls 4 residues short of the CDR3 end, and the missing part is taken from the germline J gene. The rearrangement links TRBV19 to TRBJ1-1; TRBD1 matches 10 bases. The CDR3 contains 12 residues. Germline CDR1 reads FNHDT; CDR2 reads SITEND (reference sequence). Partial CDR3 DNA: TGTGCCAGCAGGGGACAGGGGTCA. This encodes CASRGQGS. The complete CDR3 protein is CASRGQGSEVFF. The entire variable domain, with the rest obtained from reference TRBV19 and TRBJ1-1, is as follows: GGIITQTPKFLIGQEGQKLTLKCQQNFNHDTMYWYRQDSGKGLRLIYYSITENDLQKGDLSEGYDASREKKSSFSLTVTSAQKNEMAVFLCASRGQGSEVFFGKGTRLTVV.

As concerns this clone: Genes here carry mouse names. The CDR3 extends 3 residues past the end of the read, so its final part is completed from the germline J gene. J is TRBJ1-6 and V is TRBV13-3; 9 nucleotides line up with TRBD1. TRBJ1-6 is treated as an ORF (open reading frame) with a function not yet certain. Germline lookup yields CDR1 NNHDY and CDR2 SYVADS. Trimming cost V 1 base and J 8 bases; bases outside gene matches: 4. The CDR3 extends over 15 amino acids. CDR3: CASSDTGGPHSPLYF. The DNA read from the CDR3 is TGTGCCAGCAGTGATACAGGGGGCCCTCATTCGCCC.

With regard to this clone: Germline and genes here are mouse. The read terminates 4 residues ahead of where the CDR3 ends, so the germline J gene completes it. V usage is TRBV13-3 and J usage is TRBJ2-3, with 7 bases fitting TRBD1. The CDR3 consists of 14 residues. From germline, CDR1 is NNHDY and CDR2 SYVADS. CDR3 DNA, as far as it was read: TGTGCCAGCAGTCCTGACAGGGCGGGAGAA. Encoded protein: CASSPDRAGE. The whole CDR3 protein reads CASSPDRAGETLYF.

Concerning this clone itself: The gene names given are mouse names. Read sequence stops 4 residues before the CDR3 end, and the germline J gene provides the missing end. Other DNA sequences from this sample encode an identical CDR3 as well. The genes are TRBV1 and TRBJ2-5, with 10 positions matching TRBD2. The trim removed 0 bases at V and 3 bases at J, leaving 0 bases unmatched. The CDR3 contains 15 residues. Looked up from germline, CDR1 is NSQYPW and CDR2 is LRSPGD (reference sequence). The CDR3 bases that were read are TGCACCTGCAGTGCAGAACTGGGGGGGCAAGAC. Protein sequence: CTCSAELGGQD. The CDR3 in its entirety is CTCSAELGGQDTQYF.

This clone was seen a handful of times. All gene names here are mouse names. The read gets to within 4 residues of the CDR3 end, and the germline J gene fills in the rest. The chain uses TRBV19 and TRBJ2-2, with a possible D match to TRBD1 (6 bases). The germline V gene has CDR1 FNHDT and CDR2 SITEND (reference sequence). Trimming shortened V by 4 bases and J by 0 bases, and 10 bases separated the two germline ends. The CDR3 extends over 15 amino acids. The sequenced CDR3 bases are TGTGCCAGCAGTCATACAGGGACAAACACCGGG. As protein: CASSHTGTNTG. The whole CDR3 reads CASSHTGTNTGQLYF.

A note on this clone: The genes and germline here are from mouse. The missing CDR3 end, 4 residues past where the read stops, is filled in from the germline J gene. V usage is TRBV5 and J usage is TRBJ2-3, with 7 bases fitting TRBD2. Unmatched junction bases numbered 5, after V lost 4 bases and J lost 1 base. The CDR3 loop spans 15 amino acids. Germline V gives CDR1 LGHNA, CDR2 YNLKQL (reference sequence). CDR3 in amino acids: CASSPLGYGAETLYF. Partial CDR3 DNA: TGTGCCAGCAGCCCACTGGGGTATGGTGCAGAA.

This clone was seen a few times. Gene names and germline match the mouse. The read is 4 residues too short to cover the CDR3 end, so that end is filled in from the germline J gene. This sequence joins TRBV12-1 and TRBJ2-7; TRBD2 aligns across 7 bases. Germline lookup yields CDR1 SGHSN and CDR2 HYEKVE. The CDR3 consists of 13 residues. The CDR3 DNA, read in part, is TGTGCCAGCTCTCTCGTGGGGGGAAAT. It codes for CASSLVGGN. In full, the CDR3 reads CASSLVGGNEQYF.

A few counts support this clone. Mouse names are used for the genes. The sequence runs out 4 residues before the end of the CDR3; the remainder is reconstructed from the germline J gene. The chain links TRBV1 to TRBJ2-2; D perhaps matches TRBD2 (7 bases). Trimming removed 0 bases from V and 4 bases from J, with 12 bases in between. CDR1 and CDR2 (germline): NSQYPW, LRSPGD (reference sequence). CDR3 length: 16 residues. The CDR3 here is CTCSADGGRGTGQLYF. The sequenced CDR3 bases are TGCACCTGCAGTGCAGACGGGGGGCGCGGCACCGGG.

Of note for this clone: Gene and germline names: mouse. The read terminates 4 residues before the CDR3 end, so the remaining end is supplied by the germline J gene. This chain links TRBV12-1 with TRBJ2-3; 9 bases fit TRBD2. The CDR3 sequence is 18 residues long. V was pared by 4 bases and J by 1 base, with 14 bases of the junction left unmatched. Germline V CDR1 and CDR2: SGHSN, HYEKVE. CDR3 amino acids: CASSLTGGGISGAETLYF. CDR3 DNA, as far as it was read: TGTGCCAGCTCCTTGACTGGGGGCGGGATCAGTGGTGCAGAA.

The table lists this clone with a few counts. Genes and germline come from the mouse. The CDR3 extends 4 residues past the end of the read, so its final part is completed from the germline J gene. Other DNA sequences of this sample code for an identical CDR3. This chain joins TRBV5 and TRBJ1-1, with a possible D match to TRBD1 (5 bases). The CDR3 has 14 amino acids. CDR1 is LGHNA, CDR2 YNLKQL, per germline (reference sequence). V lost 1 base and J lost 0, with 6 bases in between. The DNA read from the CDR3 is TGTGCCAGCAGCCAAGGGGGGGCAAACACA. It yields the protein CASSQGGANT. The whole CDR3 sequence is CASSQGGANTEVFF.

Comments on this clone: Here the gene names and germline are mouse. The read terminates 4 residues before the CDR3 end, so the remaining end is supplied by the germline J gene. The sample carries other DNA sequences with the same CDR3. The chain is built from TRBV13-2 and TRBJ1-1; possibly TRBD1 for D (5 bases). The CDR3 contains 12 residues. Per the germline V gene, CDR1 is NNHNN and CDR2 is SYGAGS (reference sequence). The CDR3 region is CASGDAQGEVFF. CDR3 bases read: TGTGCCAGCGGTGATGCGCAGGGA.

This clone occurred a few times. Germline and genes here are mouse. The CDR3 end falls 4 residues outside the read, so it is completed with the germline J gene. This chain uses TRBV19 with TRBJ2-3; 9 nucleotides agree with TRBD2. The germline V gene has CDR1 FNHDT and CDR2 SITEND (reference sequence). There are 18 residues in the CDR3. J gave up 0 bases and V 4 bases, and 12 bases lay outside the gene matches. Partial CDR3 DNA: TGTGCCAGCAGTCTACTCCGGGACTGGGCGTATAGTGCAGAA. Amino acids: CASSLLRDWAYSAE. The entire CDR3 reads CASSLLRDWAYSAETLYF.

Only a few counts were recorded for this clone. Gene names are the mouse ones. The read terminates 4 residues ahead of where the CDR3 ends, so the germline J gene completes it. The sample has other DNA sequences that encode this CDR3 too. The genes are TRBV13-3 and TRBJ1-1; D unresolved. V lost 2 bases, J lost 4 bases, and 3 bases lay in between. This CDR3 spans 11 amino acids. In germline, CDR1 is NNHDY, CDR2 SYVADS. The sequenced CDR3 bases are TGTGCCAGCAGTGACAGCACA. This encodes CASSDST. The whole CDR3 sequence is CASSDSTEVFF.

This clone was seen a handful of times. Gene names are the mouse ones. The read terminates 4 residues ahead of where the CDR3 ends, so the germline J gene completes it. This chain uses TRBV13-1 with TRBJ1-1, with TRBD1 matching over 9 bases. The CDR3 extends over 14 amino acids. J lost 4 bases, V lost 5 bases, and 6 bases had no gene match. Germline assignment: CDR1 NSHNY and CDR2 SYGAGN. The covered CDR3 bases are TGTGCCAGCAGCCCGACAGGGGGTGGCACA. It specifies CASSPTGGGT. The CDR3, in full, reads CASSPTGGGTEVFF.

In regard to this clone: Genes and germline come from the mouse. With the read ending 4 residues before the CDR3 end, the germline J gene is used to fill in that end. The chain carries TRBV1 and TRBJ2-5, with D maybe TRBD1 (5 bases). The CDR3 loop spans 12 amino acids. CDR1 is NSQYPW and CDR2 is LRSPGD in the germline V gene (reference sequence). The CDR3 sequence is CTCSPGSDTQYF. The sequenced CDR3 bases are TGCACCTGCAGCCCAGGGAGTGAC. Full variable domain (remainder filled in from reference TRBV1 and TRBJ2-5): VTLLEQNPRWRLVPRGQAVNLRCILKNSQYPWMSWYQQDLQKQLQWLFTLRSPGDKEVKSLPGADYLATRVTDTELRLQVANMSQGRTLYCTCSPGSDTQYFGPGTRLLVL.

A note on this clone: Mouse gene names apply. The read comes to an end 4 residues before the CDR3 does, leaving the germline J gene to fill in the end. The identical CDR3 is also encoded by other nucleotide sequences in the sample. This sequence joins TRBV19 and TRBJ1-2, with 7 bases aligning to TRBD1. CDR1 and CDR2 from the germline V gene are FNHDT and SITEND (reference sequence). V lost 5 bases, J lost 1 base, and 2 bases stayed unmatched. This CDR3 contains 13 residues. This CDR3 is CASSRGLNSDYTF. The covered CDR3 bases are TGTGCCAGCAGCAGGGGGTTAAACTCC.

Note on this clone: Mouse germline and gene names are used. The read ends 4 residues early relative to the CDR3; the germline J gene fills the gap. The rearrangement uses TRBV1 and TRBJ1-2; 8 nucleotides match TRBD1. The CDR3 has 14 amino acids. Germline V gene lookup returns CDR1 NSQYPW and CDR2 LRSPGD (reference sequence). The trim removed 3 bases at V and 2 bases at J, leaving 2 bases unmatched. CDR3 bases read: TGCACCTGCAGTGCCAGGGGGCTGAACTCC. Protein sequence: CTCSARGLNS. The full-length CDR3 reads as CTCSARGLNSDYTF.

A word on this clone: The gene names given are mouse names. With the read ending 4 residues before the CDR3 end, the germline J gene is used to fill in that end. The V gene is TRBV19, the J gene TRBJ1-2; no clear D. Trimming left V 4 bases short and J 0 bases short, with 13 bases between. Germline loops: CDR1 FNHDT, CDR2 SITEND (reference sequence). The CDR3 consists of 15 residues. The chain's CDR3 is CASSPRQFANSDYTF. The sequenced part of the CDR3 DNA is TGTGCCAGCAGTCCCCGACAATTTGCAAACTCC.

This clone was counted a few times. All gene names here are mouse names. Read sequence stops 4 residues before the CDR3 end, and the germline J gene provides the missing end. This rearrangement joins TRBV5 to TRBJ2-1; D possibly matches TRBD1 or TRBD2 (5 bases each). The CDR3 covers 15 residues. The germline V gene encodes CDR1 LGHNA and CDR2 YNLKQL (reference sequence). The CDR3 bases that were read are TGTGCCAGCAGCCAAGGGGGAGGGGCTGGGGCT. This translates into CASSQGGGAGA. In full, the CDR3 is CASSQGGGAGAEQFF.

This clone came up a few times. Genes here carry mouse names. Sequencing ends 4 residues short of the CDR3 end; the germline J gene provides the rest. This rearrangement joins TRBV31 to TRBJ2-3, with a tentative D call TRBD2 (6 bases). This CDR3 is built from 15 residues. Germline V gene sequence: CDR1 GKSSPN, CDR2 SITVG. V lost 0 bases and J 1 base, leaving 11 bases between the germline ends. Partial CDR3 DNA: TGTGCCTGGAGTCTAAAGGCTGGGGGTGCAGAA. Translating gives CAWSLKAGGAE. The whole CDR3 protein is CAWSLKAGGAETLYF.

This clone appeared a few times. Germline and genes: mouse. The read ends 4 residues shy of where the CDR3 ends; the end is completed using the germline J gene. This rearrangement joins TRBV13-1 to TRBJ2-2; TRBD2 matches at 10 bases. V shed 2 bases, J shed 1 base, and the junction held 2 bases outside the gene matches. The CDR3 has 16 amino acids. The germline V gene has CDR1 NSHNY and CDR2 SYGAGN. The part of the CDR3 DNA that was read is TGTGCCAGCAGTGAACTGGGGGGGTTAAACACCGGG. Translating gives CASSELGGLNTG. The CDR3 as a whole reads CASSELGGLNTGQLYF.

Concerning this clone: These gene names are mouse names. The read is 4 residues too short to cover the CDR3 end, so that end is filled in from the germline J gene. The sample holds other DNA sequences that translate to the same CDR3. The chain recombines TRBV13-1 with TRBJ2-2; D perhaps matches TRBD1 (6 bases). Deletions cut 5 bases from V and 0 bases from J, with 11 bases between. The CDR3 is 15 amino acids. Germline V gene sequence: CDR1 NSHNY, CDR2 SYGAGN. The CDR3 bases that were read are TGTGCCAGCAGCCCCGGGACAACAAACACCGGG. This translates into CASSPGTTNTG. The full-length CDR3 reads as CASSPGTTNTGQLYF.

On this clone itself: The germline and genes are mouse ones. The read stops 4 residues short of the end of the CDR3; the missing end is completed from the germline J gene. J is TRBJ2-5 and V is TRBV19, with TRBD2 matching 9 bases. The ends lost 4 bases at V and 0 bases at J; junction bases unmatched: 3. Germline lookup yields CDR1 FNHDT and CDR2 SITEND (reference sequence). The CDR3 length is 15 residues. The CDR3 region is CASSRLGDNQDTQYF. The CDR3 bases that were read are TGTGCCAGCAGTCGACTGGGGGATAACCAAGAC.

This clone was observed a few times. Germline and genes here are mouse. Read coverage stops 4 residues before the CDR3 terminus; the germline J gene supplies the remainder. The rearrangement uses TRBV13-2 and TRBJ2-5; 10 nucleotides match TRBD1. This CDR3 has 17 residues. J gave up 0 bases and V 0 bases, and 4 bases lay outside the gene matches. Germline V gene sequence: CDR1 NNHNN, CDR2 SYGAGS (reference sequence). Partial CDR3 DNA: TGTGCCAGCGGTGATGCTAGGGACAGGGGTAACCAAGAC. This translates into CASGDARDRGNQD. The whole CDR3 reads CASGDARDRGNQDTQYF.

As concerns this clone: Gene names refer to mouse genes. The read finishes 4 residues shy of the CDR3 end, and the germline J gene is used to complete it. Within the sample, other DNA sequences also encode this same CDR3. This sequence joins TRBV1 and TRBJ1-2; TRBD1 matches at 8 bases. This CDR3 has 14 amino acids. J lost 3 bases, V lost 3 bases, and 3 bases had no gene match. Per the germline V gene, CDR1 is NSQYPW and CDR2 is LRSPGD (reference sequence). CDR3 DNA, as far as it was read: TGCACCTGCAGTGCGAACAGGGGGGACTCC. Its translation: CTCSANRGDS. The whole CDR3 protein reads CTCSANRGDSDYTF.

This clone was detected only a few times. All gene names here are mouse names. The read ends 4 residues early relative to the CDR3; the germline J gene fills the gap. The chain combines TRBV13-1 with TRBJ2-7, with D possibly matching TRBD1 (6 bases). The CDR3 length is 12 residues. V was clipped by 5 bases and J by 3 bases, with 9 bases between them. CDR1 and CDR2 (germline): NSHNY, SYGAGN. The sequenced part of the CDR3 DNA is TGTGCCAGCAGAGACAGGCTCTAT. Protein product: CASRDRLY. The entire CDR3 protein is CASRDRLYEQYF.

In regard to this clone: Any gene name here is a mouse gene name. The DNA read from the CDR3 is TGTGCCAGCAGTTTGGGGGGTGAAGACACA. Translated, it gives CASSLGGEDT. The entire CDR3 is CASSLGGEDTEVFF. This chain links TRBV14 with TRBJ1-1; the D gene is possibly TRBD1 (5 bases). The read ends 4 residues shy of where the CDR3 ends; the end is completed using the germline J gene. This CDR3 comprises 14 residues. Looked up from germline, CDR1 is SGHDT and CDR2 is FRDEAV. V lost 2 bases to trimming and J lost 3 bases, with 11 bases between them.

In regard to this clone: The gene names given are mouse names. The read ends 4 residues early relative to the CDR3; the germline J gene fills the gap. The rearrangement joins TRBV13-2 to TRBJ2-5; perhaps TRBD1 as D (7 bases). Germline V gene lookup returns CDR1 NNHNN and CDR2 SYGAGS (reference sequence). The CDR3 loop spans 13 amino acids. The CDR3 spells CASGGQGGDTQYF. Partial CDR3 DNA: TGTGCCAGCGGTGGCCAGGGGGGAGAC.

This clone was counted a few times. The gene names here belong to mouse. The sequence runs out 4 residues before the end of the CDR3; the remainder is reconstructed from the germline J gene. Other DNA sequences in this specimen translate into the identical CDR3. The chain has TRBV13-1 and TRBJ2-2, with 12 bases aligning to TRBD2. The CDR3 spans 17 residues. Per germline, CDR1 NSHNY and CDR2 SYGAGN. The ends lost 2 bases at V and 3 bases at J; junction bases unmatched: 5. The CDR3 loop reads CASSERLGGRDTGQLYF. The sequenced CDR3 bases are TGTGCCAGCAGTGAGCGACTGGGGGGGCGCGACACCGGG.